The 25 T cell receptor beta chains listed next were all sequenced from one sample in a study of CD8 T cells in ankylosing spondylitis. Each CDR3 protein is one row after TCRdb ran MiXCR on the 5' RACE reads. The table shows 250,000 or so distinct CDR3 sequences, with approximately 20% occurring only once. Sequencing was performed on blood, either unsorted or a sorted T cell fraction (not recorded which). The receptors stem from a male donor with ankylosing spondylitis or in good health (not recorded which).

In this sample, this clonotype turned up many times. In nucleotides, the CDR3 is TGTGCCAGCAGCGCACGGGGACTGGGGAATGAGCAGTTCTTC. It is translated as CASSARGLGNEQFF. The chain uses TRBV4-2 and TRBJ2-1; D is possibly TRBD2 (6 bases). Germline V gives CDR1 LGHNA, CDR2 YNFKEQ. The ends were cut back, 5 bases at V and 7 bases at J, with 15 bases in the middle. The CDR3 covers 14 residues.

As regards this clonotype: At one end the junction does not follow the germline gene, possibly because of a read error. This chain joins TRBV29-1 and TRBJ1-5, with 10 bases fitting TRBD1. Germline-derived CDR1 and CDR2 are SQVTM and ANQGSEA. This CDR3 is built from 14 residues. The CDR3 loop is CSVSGQGINQPQQF. DNA for the CDR3: TGCAGCGTCTCGGGACAGGGGATCAATCAGCCCCAGCAATTT.

This clonotype was recorded a few times. The rearrangement uses TRBV7-8 and TRBJ2-2; 13 nucleotides align to TRBD2. The CDR3 is 17 residues long. V dropped 2 bases and J dropped 0; count of bases not matched to a gene: 0. Germline CDR1 is SGHVS and CDR2 is FQNEAQ. CDR3 sequence: CASSLTSGRANTGELFF. The CDR3 coding sequence is TGTGCCAGCAGCTTAACTAGCGGGAGGGCGAACACCGGGGAGCTGTTTTTT.

This clonotype was observed at least ten times. This sequence joins TRBV10-3 and TRBJ2-3; D uncertain. Germline lookup yields CDR1 ENHRY and CDR2 SYGVKD. The CDR3 is made up of 16 amino acids. V lost 0 bases and J 0 bases, leaving 10 bases between the germline ends. CDR3 in amino acids: CAISESTVPSTDTQYF. DNA for the CDR3: TGTGCCATCAGTGAGTCGACGGTGCCTAGCACAGATACGCAGTATTTT.

V gene TRBV11-2 combines with J gene TRBJ1-2, with 7 bases aligning to TRBD1. Germline CDR1 SGHAT, CDR2 FQNNGV. Trimming cost V 5 bases and J 0 bases; bases outside gene matches: 9. This CDR3 spans 16 amino acids. CDR3 protein: CASSPTGYYANYGYTF. CDR3 sequence (DNA): TGTGCCAGCAGCCCGACAGGGTACTATGCTAACTATGGCTACACCTTC. The variable domain in full, with the rest retrieved from reference TRBV11-2 and TRBJ1-2, is EAGVAQSPRYKIIEKRQSVAFWCNPISGHATLYWYQQILGQGPKLLIQFQNNGVVDDSQLPKDRFSAERLKGVDSTLKIQPAKLEDSAVYLCASSPTGYYANYGYTFGSGTRLTVV.

This clonotype has only a few counts. The chain is built from TRBV11-2 and TRBJ2-3, with D tentatively TRBD1 or TRBD2 (5 bases each). This CDR3 spans 15 amino acids. V lost 1 base to trimming and J lost 5 bases, with 13 bases between them. CDR1 and CDR2 from the germline V gene are SGHAT and FQNNGV. The CDR3 here is CASSLGDGAGDTQYF. The CDR3 bases are TGTGCCAGCAGCTTAGGGGACGGGGCGGGAGATACGCAGTATTTT.

V gene TRBV13 combines with J gene TRBJ2-2; tentatively, D is TRBD2 (6 bases). Germline CDR1 is PRHDT and CDR2 is FYEKMQ (reference sequence). The CDR3 extends over 14 amino acids. The V end lost 5 bases, the J end lost 2 bases, and 9 bases lay between the germline ends. As DNA, the CDR3 is TGTGCCAGCAGCGCGGGATTTAACACCGGGGAGCTGTTTTTT. It codes for CASSAGFNTGELFF.

The rearrangement links TRBV7-6 to TRBJ1-3; TRBD1 matches at 9 bases. This CDR3 region has 16 residues. Germline loops: CDR1 SGHVS, CDR2 FNYEAQ. The junction had 5 bases not matched to a gene; V was cut back by 5 bases and J by 0 bases. The chain's CDR3 is CASSQEQGASGNTIYF. CDR3 in DNA: TGTGCCAGCAGCCAGGAACAGGGGGCCTCTGGAAACACCATATATTTT.

The genes are TRBV4-1 and TRBJ2-3; 7 nucleotides match TRBD2. V lost 2 bases and J lost 6; bases outside the gene matches: 17. CDR1 is MGHRA and CDR2 is YSYEKL in the germline V gene. CDR3 length: 18 amino acids. The chain's CDR3 is CASSQNQVAGWNTDTQYF. CDR3 DNA sequence: TGCGCCAGCAGCCAAAACCAAGTAGCGGGTTGGAACACCGATACGCAGTATTTT.

This clonotype occurred a few times. The chain couples TRBV2 to TRBJ1-2, with D uncertain. Looked up from germline, CDR1 is SNHLY and CDR2 is FYNNEI. CDR3 length: 11 residues. V shed 6 bases and J shed 8 bases, with 10 bases lying between them. CDR3 DNA: TGTGCCAGCAGCCCCCTGTCCGGCTACACCTTC. Translated, it gives CASSPLSGYTF. Complete variable domain (other parts from reference TRBV2 and TRBJ1-2): EPEVTQTPSHQVTQMGQEVILRCVPISNHLYFYWYRQILGQKVEFLVSFYNNEISEKSEIFDDQFSVERPDGSNFTLKIRSTKLEDSAMYFCASSPLSGYTFGSGTRLTVV.

There are a few counts of this clonotype. The J gene is TRBJ2-7, the V gene TRBV7-9, with D perhaps assigned TRBD1 or TRBD2 (5 bases each). Deletions cut 4 bases from V and 3 bases from J, with 13 bases between. The CDR3 consists of 14 residues. In germline, CDR1 is SEHNR, CDR2 FQNEAQ (reference sequence). The DNA for the CDR3 is TGTGCCAGCAGCTCGGGACCACACAACTACGAGCAGTACTTC. It encodes CASSSGPHNYEQYF. Based on the CDR3 plus reference TRBV7-9 and TRBJ2-7, the full variable domain is DTGVSQNPRHKITKRGQNVTFRCDPISEHNRLYWYRQTLGQGPEFLTYFQNEAQLEKSRLLSDRFSAERPKGSFSTLEIQRTEQGDSAMYLCASSSGPHNYEQYFGPGTRLTVT.

This clonotype showed up many times. The rearrangement uses TRBV10-3 and TRBJ2-5; the D gene is possibly TRBD1 (6 bases). The germline gives CDR1 ENHRY, CDR2 SYGVKD. V was pared by 0 bases and J by 0 bases, with 11 bases between. This CDR3 contains 16 residues. The CDR3 DNA sequence: TGTGCCATCAGTGAGTCATTACAGGGTAACCAAGAGACCCAGTACTTC. Amino acid sequence: CAISESLQGNQETQYF.

This chain uses TRBV6-1 with TRBJ2-4; TRBD2 matches at 8 bases. In germline, CDR1 is MNHNS, CDR2 SASEGT. This CDR3 spans 19 amino acids. With V trimmed by 5 bases and J by 0 bases, 15 bases remained unmatched. In DNA form, the CDR3 reads TGTGCCAGCAGTCCGACGCCCCCGGGACTAGGGTTAGCCAAAAACATTCAGTACTTC. Encoded protein: CASSPTPPGLGLAKNIQYF.

V gene TRBV7-2 combines with J gene TRBJ2-3; maybe TRBD2 (5 bases). The germline CDR1 and CDR2 sequences are SGHTA and FQGNSA. The CDR3 has 13 residues. Trimming shortened V by 5 bases and J by 4 bases, and 10 bases separated the two germline ends. This CDR3 reads CASSPLAPDTQYF. In nucleotides, the CDR3 is TGTGCCAGCAGCCCCCTAGCCCCAGATACGCAGTATTTT.

The chain joins TRBV5-1 to TRBJ1-2; 7 bases are a match to TRBD1. This CDR3 comprises 15 residues. V lost 0 bases to trimming and J lost 8 bases; unmatched junction nucleotides: 10. Germline CDR1 SGHRS, CDR2 YFSETQ. CDR3: CASSLARGWNSGYTF. CDR3 in DNA: TGCGCCAGCAGCTTGGCCAGGGGGTGGAACTCCGGCTACACCTTC.

This clonotype was recorded a few times. The V and J genes are TRBV20-1 and TRBJ2-6, with 8 bases fitting TRBD1. The J segment lost 2 bases and the V segment lost 5 bases, leaving 8 bases of the junction unmatched. From germline, CDR1 is DFQATT and CDR2 SNEGSKA (reference sequence). CDR3 length: 16 amino acids. In DNA form, the CDR3 reads TGCAGTGCTTGGCAGGGGGCAAGTACTGGGGCCAACGTCCTGACTTTC. This translates into CSAWQGASTGANVLTF.

This sequence joins TRBV20-1 and TRBJ2-3; 7 bases agree with TRBD2. V lost 2 bases, J lost 1 base, and 3 bases stayed unmatched. The germline CDR1 and CDR2 sequences are DFQATT and SNEGSKA (reference sequence). The CDR3 is 14 amino acids. For the CDR3, the DNA is TGCAGTGCTAGAATGGCGGGGGGCACAGATACGCAGTATTTT. It encodes CSARMAGGTDTQYF.

The V and J genes are TRBV4-2 and TRBJ1-5; D uncertain. The CDR3 is 15 amino acids. Trimming pared 1 base from V and 2 bases from J, leaving 9 bases between. Germline V gene data show CDR1 as LGHNA and CDR2 as YNFKEQ. CDR3 coding DNA: TGTGCCAGCAGCCAAGGCAGGAATGGCAATCAGCCCCAGCATTTT. This codes for CASSQGRNGNQPQHF.

Only a few counts were recorded for this clonotype. V is TRBV7-9 and J is TRBJ2-5; no firm D call. CDR1 is SEHNR, CDR2 FQNEAQ, per germline (reference sequence). The CDR3 loop spans 12 amino acids. V lost 5 bases to trimming and J lost 2 bases, with 6 bases between them. The CDR3 DNA reads as TGTGCCAGCAGCCTACATCAAGAGACCCAGTACTTC. Encoded protein: CASSLHQETQYF.

This clonotype has a count of ten or more. The rearrangement joins TRBV4-1 to TRBJ1-5; no definite D call. V shed 1 base and J shed 0 bases, with 7 bases lying between them. The germline V gene has CDR1 MGHRA and CDR2 YSYEKL. The CDR3 length is 15 residues. CDR3 bases: TGCGCCAGCAGCCAAGGGGAGTATAGCAATCAGCCCCAGCATTTT. Its protein is CASSQGEYSNQPQHF.

In this sample, this clonotype turned up a few times. V gene TRBV20-1 combines with J gene TRBJ2-7; D may be TRBD2 (6 bases). The CDR3 extends over 13 amino acids. Trimming removed 5 bases at V and 3 bases at J, with 14 bases between. CDR1 and CDR2 (germline): DFQATT, SNEGSKA (reference sequence). The CDR3 DNA reads TGCAGTGCTGTCGGGACTCAACTCTACGAGCAGTACTTC. It specifies CSAVGTQLYEQYF.

The gene calls are TRBV7-2 and TRBJ1-5; TRBD1 might be the D (5 bases). Germline assignment: CDR1 SGHTA and CDR2 FQGNSA. The CDR3 consists of 14 residues. With 0 bases removed from V and 8 bases from J, the gap between germline ends came to 11 bases. The CDR3 sequence is CASSLALGGEPQHF. DNA of the CDR3: TGTGCCAGCAGCTTAGCCTTGGGGGGAGAGCCCCAGCATTTT.

This rearrangement joins TRBV7-8 to TRBJ1-2, with TRBD1 matching over 7 bases. V shed 5 bases and J 8 bases; nucleotides not matched to a gene: 14. Germline V gives CDR1 SGHVS, CDR2 FQNEAQ. The CDR3 totals 15 residues. CDR3 loop: CASSPQTGRGPGYTF. Written as DNA, the CDR3 is TGTGCCAGCAGCCCCCAGACAGGGAGGGGTCCGGGCTACACCTTC.

This clonotype was seen a few times. The chain uses TRBV18 and TRBJ2-7; TRBD1 matches 7 bases. Losses at the gene ends were 1 base for V and 2 bases for J; bases not matched to a gene: 2. The CDR3 is 14 amino acids. Germline V CDR1 and CDR2: KGHSH, LQKENI. For the CDR3, the DNA is TGTGCCAGCTCACCACTGGGACAGACCTACGAGCAGTACTTC. This translates into CASSPLGQTYEQYF.

This clonotype showed up just a few times. This chain connects TRBV18 to TRBJ1-1, with 7 bases fitting TRBD1. Unmatched junction bases numbered 6, after V lost 6 bases and J lost 2 bases. The CDR3 consists of 14 residues. Germline loops: CDR1 KGHSH, CDR2 LQKENI. CDR3 DNA sequence: TGTGCCAGCTCCCGACAGGGATTCAACACTGAAGCTTTCTTT. As protein: CASSRQGFNTEAFF.